The clone carrying this T cell receptor beta chain showed up just a few times. Antigen specificity is unknown. A sample-barcoded 5' primer and a J-beta primer mix were used in a second PCR of roughly 6 to 11 cycles. TCRdb reprocessed the 5' RACE reads with MiXCR, giving one entry per CDR3 protein. Found here are over a million distinct CDR3 sequences, 40% to 50% of them singletons; the top ten hold approximately 17%. The data stem from a study of blood T cells in healthy people across ages. Overall study findings and caveats: The long-lived group displayed more naive CD4+ cells, plus higher diversity, than the aged donors did.

The V and J ends lost 4 bases and 0 bases respectively, with 9 bases between them. This CDR3 has 15 amino acids. The germline V gene has CDR1 SGHVS and CDR2 FQNEAQ. The material sequenced was blood. The clonotype comes from a woman aged 55 to 70 in good health. The chain uses TRBV7-8 and TRBJ1-4; no firm D call. This chain's CDR3 is CASSSLWATNEKLFF. As DNA, the CDR3 is TGTGCCAGCAGCTCACTGTGGGCAACTAATGAAAAACTGTTTTTT.